This paragraph reports one T cell receptor beta chain. What it binds is unknown. It was from whole blood, with no T cell sorting, that total RNA was isolated. Roughly 3,500 ng of total RNA went into each TCR library. A template switching step added UMIs, each with a 6-nucleotide sample barcode. TCRdb reprocessed the 5' RACE reads and stores each CDR3 protein as one record, lacking DNA. The sample has 330,000 or so distinct CDR3 sequences, and its top ten clones hold 2%. Per germline, CDR1 MNHEY and CDR2 SVGAGI. This CDR3 has 15 residues. This sample was taken from a study of monozygotic twins with inflammatory bowel disease. Whole-study results and caveats: IBD patients displayed reduced TCRbeta diversity (inverse Simpson) when set against healthy co-twins.

The genes are TRBV6-5 and TRBJ2-3; lacking DNA, the TRBD1 call made by TCRdb goes unchecked. Sequencing was done on a sample of blood. This TCR derives from a human donor with ulcerative colitis or Crohn's disease, or a healthy co-twin of an affected twin (not recorded which). This CDR3 is CASSYRGYDTDTQYF.